These 26 T cell receptor beta chains came from one sample sequenced in a study of shared clonotypes between healthy human individuals. This table comes from immunoSEQ multiplex PCR, and its TCRdb copy is limited to in-frame clones, with some not included. Here the sample spans about a million clones, around 76% being singletons. Sequenced sample: memory CD4+ T cells sorted from blood. The subset is: CD45RA-negative fraction. Source of these receptors: a man aged 18 to 30 in good health.

The V call is TRBV9, the J call TRBJ1-1; D ambiguous. Trimming left V 4 bases short and J 0 bases short, with 10 bases between. Looked up from germline, CDR1 is SGDLS and CDR2 is YYNGEE. CDR3 size: 14 residues. Here the CDR3 reads CASSPTGLNTEAFF. The CDR3 DNA is TGTGCCAGCAGCCCCACGGGATTGAACACTGAAGCTTTCTTT.

This clone was seen a few times. The V and J genes are TRBV4-1 and TRBJ2-5, with D maybe TRBD2 (7 bases). This CDR3 is built from 14 residues. Germline values: CDR1 MGHRA, CDR2 YSYEKL. Between the trimmed V and J ends, which lost 3 bases and 4 bases, there was a span of 12 bases. The CDR3 here is CASSHHREGETQYF. DNA for the CDR3: TGCGCCAGCAGCCACCACAGGGAGGGAGAGACCCAGTACTTC.

This clone showed up many times. The chain employs TRBV30 and TRBJ1-2, with D possibly matching TRBD1 (6 bases). This CDR3 is 13 amino acids long. CDR1 is GTSNPN and CDR2 is SVGIG in the germline V gene (reference sequence). V lost 5 bases and J lost 2, with 12 bases in between. The CDR3 protein is CAWADRRNYGYTF. CDR3 bases: TGTGCCTGGGCTGACAGGCGCAACTATGGCTACACCTTC.

This clone turned up a few times. The rearrangement uses TRBV5-1 and TRBJ2-7; D perhaps matches TRBD2 (5 bases). With 0 bases removed from V and 2 bases from J, the gap between germline ends came to 15 bases. CDR1 is SGHRS and CDR2 is YFSETQ in the germline V gene. This CDR3 has 16 amino acids. CDR3 in DNA: TGCGCCAGCAGCTTGGTAGTAGGAGGAGCGACCTACGAGCAGTACTTC. Translation gives CASSLVVGGATYEQYF.

The chain uses TRBV12-5 and TRBJ2-3, with 13 bases identical to TRBD2. V shed 1 base, J shed 3 bases, and the junction held 4 bases outside the gene matches. The CDR3 loop spans 17 amino acids. Per the germline V gene, CDR1 is LGHNT and CDR2 is FRNRAP. CDR3 nucleotides: TGTGCTAGTGGTTTGGGGGGGACTAGCGGGAAGACAGATACGCAGTATTTT. Protein sequence: CASGLGGTSGKTDTQYF.

The V and J genes are TRBV7-8 and TRBJ2-2, with D unclear. V was pared by 6 bases and J by 1 base, with 9 bases between. The length of the CDR3 is 14 residues. Looked up from germline, CDR1 is SGHVS and CDR2 is FQNEAQ. In DNA form, the CDR3 reads TGTGCCAGCAGACGAAGACAGAACACCGGGGAGCTGTTTTTT. Its translation is CASRRRQNTGELFF.

This clone was seen ten or more times. This chain links TRBV9 with TRBJ2-1; 14 bases are a match to TRBD2. The CDR3 consists of 17 residues. J was trimmed by 9 bases and V by 3 bases; bases with no gene match: 11. CDR1 is SGDLS and CDR2 is YYNGEE in the germline V gene. CDR3 amino acids: CASSALTSGRAWVEQFF. CDR3 in DNA: TGTGCCAGCAGCGCCTTGACTAGCGGGAGGGCCTGGGTTGAGCAGTTCTTC.

V is TRBV11-2 and J is TRBJ1-2; D remains unclear. This CDR3 is built from 12 residues. Per germline, CDR1 SGHAT and CDR2 FQNNGV. V lost 6 bases and J 4 bases, leaving 9 bases between the germline ends. The CDR3 coding sequence is TGTGCCAGCAGTTCATGGACCTATGGCTACACCTTC. It translates to CASSSWTYGYTF.

This rearrangement joins TRBV29-1 to TRBJ2-7, with TRBD1 matching over 8 bases. V shed 7 bases, J shed 0 bases, and the junction held 8 bases outside the gene matches. The V gene's germline CDR1 is SQVTM and CDR2 ANQGSEA. The CDR3 runs 14 residues. The CDR3 protein is CSAVRDRSSYEQYF. The CDR3 DNA reads TGCAGCGCTGTACGGGACAGGAGCTCCTACGAGCAGTACTTC.

This clone was detected a few times. CDR3 region: CASSYSRTLYGYTF. Written as DNA, the CDR3 is TGTGCCAGCAGTTACTCGCGGACGCTCTATGGCTACACCTTC. The genes are TRBV6-5 and TRBJ1-2; no definite D call. The germline V gene has CDR1 MNHEY and CDR2 SVGAGI. This CDR3 is built from 14 residues. V gave up 0 bases and J gave up 4 bases, with 9 bases separating them.

The chain carries TRBV9 and TRBJ2-3; TRBD1 matches at 12 bases. The CDR3 has 17 residues. The V segment lost 3 bases and the J segment 4 bases; nucleotides outside the gene matches: 9. Germline V gene sequence: CDR1 SGDLS, CDR2 YYNGEE. In DNA, the CDR3 is TGTGCCAGCAGCGAGCCGGGACAGGGGGCGCGGCCAGATACGCAGTATTTT. Protein sequence: CASSEPGQGARPDTQYF.

The chain employs TRBV11-2 and TRBJ1-6; D possibly corresponds to TRBD1 (5 bases). The V and J ends lost 2 bases and 7 bases respectively, with 15 bases between them. CDR3 length: 16 amino acids. Germline V gene data show CDR1 as SGHAT and CDR2 as FQNNGV. In DNA, the CDR3 is TGTGCCAGCAGCTTACGGGACGGTCGCGGAAATTCACCCCTCCACTTT. Amino acids: CASSLRDGRGNSPLHF. Looking up the rest from reference TRBV11-2 and TRBJ1-6 gives the full variable domain: EAGVAQSPRYKIIEKRQSVAFWCNPISGHATLYWYQQILGQGPKLLIQFQNNGVVDDSQLPKDRFSAERLKGVDSTLKIQPAKLEDSAVYLCASSLRDGRGNSPLHFGNGTRLTVT.

CDR3 sequence: CASSEGTGFITEAFF. For the CDR3, the DNA is TGTGCCAGCAGTGAAGGGACAGGGTTTATTACTGAAGCTTTCTTT. This sequence joins TRBV6-1 and TRBJ1-1; 8 bases map to TRBD1. The CDR3 is made up of 15 amino acids. Germline trimming cut 1 base from V and 5 bases from J; bases unmatched to any gene: 6. Germline assignment: CDR1 MNHNS and CDR2 SASEGT.

The V call is TRBV5-4, the J call TRBJ2-7; 10 nucleotides line up with TRBD1. CDR3 length: 15 amino acids. Germline CDR1 and CDR2: SGHNT and YYREEE (reference sequence). V shed 1 base and J 3 bases; nucleotides not matched to a gene: 4. In nucleotides, the CDR3 is TGTGCCAGCAGCTTGCTCGGACAGGGGGTCTACGAGCAGTACTTC. Protein sequence: CASSLLGQGVYEQYF.

The J gene is TRBJ1-6, the V gene TRBV18; TRBD1 aligns across 7 bases. The CDR3 contains 16 residues. After removal of 2 bases from V and 6 bases from J, the junction contained 7 bases not matched to a gene. CDR1 and CDR2 from the germline V gene are KGHSH and LQKENI. The chain's CDR3 is CASSPGVAGGNSPLHF. The CDR3 nucleotides are TGTGCCAGCTCACCAGGGGTTGCAGGGGGTAATTCACCCCTCCACTTT. Looking up the rest from reference TRBV18 and TRBJ1-6 gives the full variable domain: NAGVMQNPRHLVRRRGQEARLRCSPMKGHSHVYWYRQLPEEGLKFMVYLQKENIIDESGMPKERFSAEFPKEGPSILRIQQVVRGDSAAYFCASSPGVAGGNSPLHFGNGTRLTVT.

This clone was detected only a few times. J is TRBJ1-1 and V is TRBV2, with 7 bases matching TRBD1. V shed 6 bases and J 1 base; nucleotides not matched to a gene: 2. Germline V gene sequence: CDR1 SNHLY, CDR2 FYNNEI. The CDR3 is 13 residues long. The CDR3 sequence: CASRSGGNTEAFF. The CDR3 region has the DNA TGTGCCAGCAGGTCAGGGGGGAACACTGAAGCTTTCTTT.

Details on this clone: One junction end does not reproduce the germline sequence, and a read error may be involved. The chain recombines TRBV6-5 with TRBJ1-6, with TRBD1 matching over 7 bases. Germline V gives CDR1 MNHEY, CDR2 SVGAGI. CDR3 length: 16 amino acids. The CDR3 loop is CASNYSYRGRNSPLHF. Written as DNA, the CDR3 is TGTGCCAGCAATTACTCTTACAGGGGAAGGAATTCACCCCTCCACTTT.

Of note for this clone: Other DNA sequences of this sample code for an identical CDR3. The chain joins TRBV5-1 to TRBJ2-1; 7 bases are a match to TRBD1. V lost 3 bases to trimming and J lost 0 bases; unmatched junction nucleotides: 3. There are 15 residues in the CDR3. Germline CDR1 is SGHRS and CDR2 is YFSETQ. In DNA form, the CDR3 reads TGCGCCAGCAGCTCGGGACAGAGCTCCTACAATGAGCAGTTCTTC. It encodes CASSSGQSSYNEQFF.

This clone was detected only a few times. V and J are TRBV10-3 and TRBJ1-2; possible D gene TRBD1, 5 bases. The germline V gene encodes CDR1 ENHRY and CDR2 SYGVKD. V lost 3 bases, J lost 4 bases, and 12 bases lay in between. The CDR3 extends over 14 amino acids. The DNA of the CDR3 is TGTGCCATCAGTGACAGGGTAGAGGGCTATGGCTACACCTTC. Encoded protein: CAISDRVEGYGYTF.

The J gene is TRBJ2-5, the V gene TRBV5-1, with TRBD2 matching over 11 bases. CDR3 length: 16 residues. Trimming at V came to 0 bases and at J to 5 bases, leaving 6 bases not matched to a gene. Germline CDR1 reads SGHRS; CDR2 reads YFSETQ. In nucleotides, the CDR3 is TGCGCCAGCAGCTTGGATACTAGCGGGGGAGGGGAGACCCAGTACTTC. It codes for CASSLDTSGGGETQYF.

The V call is TRBV21-1, the J call TRBJ2-7; no check of the table's D call, TRBD2, against the DNA was made. TRBV21-1 constitutes a pseudogene. The CDR3 contains 17 residues. CDR3 bases: TGTGCCAGCCCATGGGGGAGGGTGGCAGGGGACTCCTACGAGCAGTACTTC. Encoded protein: CASPWGRVAGDSYEQYF.

V gene TRBV5-1 combines with J gene TRBJ2-3; 7 bases line up with TRBD1. Trimming at V came to 3 bases and at J to 1 base, leaving 5 bases not matched to a gene. CDR3 size: 15 residues. Germline CDR1 reads SGHRS; CDR2 reads YFSETQ. The CDR3 sequence is CASSSDGQGTDTQYF. CDR3 coding DNA: TGCGCCAGCAGCTCGGATGGACAGGGCACAGATACGCAGTATTTT.

V usage is TRBV10-1 and J usage is TRBJ1-2; D not certain. The germline gives CDR1 WNHNN, CDR2 SYGVQD (reference sequence). CDR3 length: 13 amino acids. Trimming took 3 bases from V and 2 from J, leaving 7 bases between them. As DNA, the CDR3 is TGCGCCAGCAGTGAAGAACGGAACTATGGCTACACCTTC. Translated: CASSEERNYGYTF.

V is TRBV27 and J is TRBJ2-2; no firm D call. CDR3 length: 14 amino acids. The ends were cut back, 5 bases at V and 5 bases at J, with 12 bases in the middle. CDR1 and CDR2 from the germline V gene are MNHEY and SMNVEV (reference sequence). The CDR3 is CASSHTMKTGELFF. CDR3 coding DNA: TGTGCCAGCAGTCATACGATGAAAACCGGGGAGCTGTTTTTT.

The rearrangement links TRBV6-5 to TRBJ1-1, with D unresolved. V shed 2 bases and J shed 10 bases, with 8 bases lying between them. In germline, CDR1 is MNHEY, CDR2 SVGAGI. The CDR3 has 11 amino acids. CDR3 amino acids: CASSYGPSAFF. The CDR3 DNA is TGTGCCAGCAGTTACGGGCCATCAGCTTTCTTT.

The chain uses TRBV2 and TRBJ1-1; tentatively, D is TRBD1 (5 bases). V was shortened by 6 bases and J by 11 bases, with 16 bases between the two germline ends. This CDR3 is 12 amino acids long. The germline V gene encodes CDR1 SNHLY and CDR2 FYNNEI. CDR3 nucleotides: TGTGCCAGCAGATTTTCAGGGCAATCGGCTTTCTTT. Translated, it gives CASRFSGQSAFF.